The text below deals with one T cell receptor (beta chain). Its specificity is unknown. The record originates from a study of CD8+ T cells in alopecia areata. Study as a whole: Twice daily, treated patients received 5 to 10 mg of oral tofacitinib. Notes on the study in general: Scalp sequencing also captures normal skin's resident alphabeta T cells.

The sequencing template was cDNA reverse transcribed from extracted RNA. The method was immunoSEQ multiplex PCR; TCRdb's version includes in-frame clones alone and lacks a portion of them. The table records some 100,000 clones, 50% to 60% of them present only once. The treatment is: oral pan-JAK inhibitor, 5-10 mg twice daily. The investigators collected lesional scalp punch biopsies and peripheral blood from alopecia areata patients. Trimming pared 6 bases from V and 0 bases from J, leaving 3 bases between. The CDR3 has 11 amino acids. Germline assignment: CDR1 SEHNR and CDR2 FQNEAQ (reference sequence).

The sequence came from a human donor with alopecia areata. The material was CD8+ T cells sorted from blood, obtained around week 55, from a patient treated with tofacitinib. V and J are TRBV7-9 and TRBJ2-7; D not resolved. DNA for the CDR3: TGTGCCAGCAGGTCCTCCTACGAGCAGTACTTC. Amino acids: CASRSSYEQYF.